One and the same sample provided the 20 T cell receptor beta chains below, sequenced in a study of T cell repertoires in cytomegalovirus infection. Each CDR3 protein is one row after TCRdb ran MiXCR on the reads. In the table there are 360,000 or so distinct CDR3 sequences, around a third of which are singletons. Their cognate antigens are unknown. The specimen was cultured PBMCs, collected from culture after CMV antigen stimulation. All receptors derive from a human donor in good health (CMV status not recorded). Some clones in this sample may be carry-over from other donors' samples.

The chain couples TRBV7-8 to TRBJ1-2; D perhaps matches TRBD1 (5 bases). The CDR3 is 13 residues long. Between the trimmed V and J ends, which lost 2 bases and 8 bases, there was a span of 12 bases. The germline V gene has CDR1 SGHVS and CDR2 FQNEAQ. CDR3 sequence (DNA): TGTGCCAGCAGCTTACCAGGGAGAGGCGGCTACACCTTC. This codes for CASSLPGRGGYTF.

This clonotype appeared once. The rearrangement joins TRBV5-6 to TRBJ2-7, with 7 positions matching TRBD1. The V segment lost 4 bases and the J segment 6 bases; nucleotides outside the gene matches: 7. The germline gives CDR1 SGHDT, CDR2 YYEEEE. The CDR3 extends over 13 amino acids. The CDR3 sequence: CASSPTGRGEQYF. CDR3 coding DNA: TGTGCCAGCAGCCCGACAGGGAGAGGCGAGCAGTACTTC.

The V gene is TRBV28, the J gene TRBJ2-1, with TRBD1 matching 8 bases. The V segment lost 2 bases and the J segment 4 bases; nucleotides outside the gene matches: 4. CDR1 and CDR2 (germline): MDHEN, SYDVKM. This CDR3 is built from 15 residues. The CDR3, as DNA: TGTGCCAGCAGTTTACCACAGGGGGGTTACAATGAGCAGTTCTTC. Translating gives CASSLPQGGYNEQFF.

The chain recombines TRBV20-1 with TRBJ1-5; possible D gene TRBD1, 5 bases. The length of the CDR3 is 16 residues. V was clipped by 0 bases and J by 0 bases, with 12 bases between them. Germline V CDR1 and CDR2: DFQATT, SNEGSKA (reference sequence). CDR3 residues: CSARDIYRNSNQPQHF. CDR3 DNA sequence: TGCAGTGCTAGAGATATCTACAGGAATAGCAATCAGCCCCAGCATTTT.

The chain recombines TRBV2 with TRBJ1-2; no clear D gene. This CDR3 contains 13 residues. Germline lookup yields CDR1 SNHLY and CDR2 FYNNEI. V was cut by 3 bases and J by 4 bases, with 9 bases left in between. The CDR3 coding sequence is TGTGCCAGCAGTGATTTCAAAAGCTATGGCTACACCTTC. This sequence encodes CASSDFKSYGYTF.

The chain links TRBV2 to TRBJ2-2, with 8 bases that match TRBD2. The germline V gene encodes CDR1 SNHLY and CDR2 FYNNEI. The CDR3 runs to 14 residues. Trimming removed 7 bases from V and 5 bases from J; junction bases left unmatched: 6. The CDR3 nucleotides are TGTGCCAGCATCCGACTAGCGCGGACCGGGGAGCTGTTTTTT. Amino acids: CASIRLARTGELFF. Looking up the rest from reference TRBV2 and TRBJ2-2 gives the full variable domain: EPEVTQTPSHQVTQMGQEVILRCVPISNHLYFYWYRQILGQKVEFLVSFYNNEISEKSEIFDDQFSVERPDGSNFTLKIRSTKLEDSAMYFCASIRLARTGELFFGEGSRLTVL.

This chain connects TRBV28 to TRBJ2-7, with TRBD1 matching 9 bases. The V segment lost 5 bases and the J segment 5 bases; nucleotides outside the gene matches: 10. This CDR3 contains 15 residues. The germline gives CDR1 MDHEN, CDR2 SYDVKM. The CDR3 DNA sequence: TGTGCCAGCAGTCAAGCTGGGACAGGGATCAACGAGCAGTACTTC. Encoded protein: CASSQAGTGINEQYF.

This clonotype was detected ten times or more. The DNA of the CDR3 is TGTGCCAGCAACTCCGGGACCGCGTACGAGCAGTACTTC. Its protein is CASNSGTAYEQYF. V usage is TRBV7-2 and J usage is TRBJ2-7, with D perhaps assigned TRBD1 or TRBD2 (5 bases each). CDR1 and CDR2 from the germline V gene are SGHTA and FQGNSA. The CDR3 covers 13 residues. The V end lost 7 bases, the J end lost 4 bases, and 14 bases lay between the germline ends.

This clonotype was observed a few times. The chain links TRBV12-5 to TRBJ1-2; D is unclear. V lost 6 bases, J lost 1 base, and 9 bases lay in between. CDR1 LGHNT and CDR2 FRNRAP come from the germline V gene. The CDR3 covers 13 residues. CDR3 in amino acids: CASGLTNNYGYTF. The CDR3 DNA reads TGTGCTAGTGGCCTTACCAATAACTATGGCTACACCTTC. Looking up the rest from reference TRBV12-5 and TRBJ1-2 gives the full variable domain: DARVTQTPRHKVTEMGQEVTMRCQPILGHNTVFWYRQTMMQGLELLAYFRNRAPLDDSGMPKDRFSAEMPDATLATLKIQPSEPRDSAVYFCASGLTNNYGYTFGSGTRLTVV.

The chain combines TRBV7-9 with TRBJ1-1, with 9 bases that match TRBD1. The CDR3 is 16 residues long. The germline CDR1 and CDR2 sequences are SEHNR and FQNEAQ (reference sequence). The trim removed 2 bases at V and 3 bases at J, leaving 7 bases unmatched. The CDR3 coding sequence is TGTGCCAGCAGCTTAAACAGGGGGCTACGGGACACTGAAGCTTTCTTT. Protein product: CASSLNRGLRDTEAFF.

This clonotype was seen only a few times. The chain couples TRBV11-2 to TRBJ1-2; TRBD1 agrees at 7 bases. Germline values: CDR1 SGHAT, CDR2 FQNNGV. This CDR3 is 18 amino acids long. Trimming at V came to 5 bases and at J to 2 bases, leaving 17 bases not matched to a gene. The CDR3 spells CASSPSRLPGQTNYGYTF. The CDR3 DNA follows: TGTGCCAGCAGCCCTTCGAGGCTACCGGGACAGACAAACTATGGCTACACCTTC.

The rearrangement joins TRBV19 to TRBJ2-5; TRBD2 might be the D (6 bases). This CDR3 has 15 residues. Germline CDR1 reads LNHDA; CDR2 reads SQIVND (reference sequence). Trimming took 4 bases from V and 3 from J, leaving 15 bases between them. The CDR3 coding sequence is TGTGCCAGTAGTAACCCCCAAGCGGGCAAAGAGACCCAGTACTTC. Its protein product is CASSNPQAGKETQYF.

This clonotype was counted a few times. The chain is built from TRBV7-6 and TRBJ2-2, with 9 bases aligning to TRBD1. The CDR3 has 17 residues. With 6 bases clipped from V and 5 bases from J, the junction kept 13 bases outside the gene matches. The germline V gene encodes CDR1 SGHVS and CDR2 FNYEAQ. CDR3 amino acids: CASRGDRDKWETGELFF. In nucleotides, the CDR3 is TGTGCCAGCAGGGGGGACAGGGACAAGTGGGAGACCGGGGAGCTGTTTTTT. The full variable domain, rest sourced from reference TRBV7-6 and TRBJ2-2, is GAGVSQSPRYKVTKRGQDVALRCDPISGHVSLYWYRQALGQGPEFLTYFNYEAQQDKSGLPNDRFSAERPEGSISTLTIQRTEQRDSAMYRCASRGDRDKWETGELFFGEGSRLTVL.

This clonotype turned up a few times. The rearrangement joins TRBV7-9 to TRBJ2-1; 10 positions match TRBD2. CDR3 length: 18 residues. CDR1 and CDR2 from the germline V gene are SEHNR and FQNEAQ (reference sequence). Trimming at V came to 5 bases and at J to 8 bases, leaving 18 bases not matched to a gene. The CDR3 nucleotides read TGTGCCAGCAGCCCGACACTCGGACTAGCGGAGAGGGAGGATGAGCAGTTCTTC. Amino acid sequence: CASSPTLGLAEREDEQFF.

V is TRBV7-8 and J is TRBJ1-1; D gene uncertain. Germline CDR1 is SGHVS and CDR2 is FQNEAQ. The CDR3 contains 17 residues. V was shortened by 1 base and J by 0 bases, with 15 bases between the two germline ends. The CDR3 DNA follows: TGTGCCAGCAGCTTAGGGACGGCCATCCCCATGAACACTGAAGCTTTCTTT. The encoded protein is CASSLGTAIPMNTEAFF. Drawing the rest from reference TRBV7-8 and TRBJ1-1, the complete variable domain is GAGVSQSPRYKVAKRGQDVALRCDPISGHVSLFWYQQALGQGPEFLTYFQNEAQLDKSGLPSDRFFAERPEGSVSTLKIQRTQQEDSAVYLCASSLGTAIPMNTEAFFGQGTRLTVV.

This clonotype was seen many times. The gene calls are TRBV7-2 and TRBJ2-3; 7 bases are shared with TRBD1. The CDR3 runs to 14 residues. The germline gives CDR1 SGHTA, CDR2 FQGNSA. With V trimmed by 5 bases and J by 2 bases, 4 bases remained unmatched. In DNA form, the CDR3 reads TGTGCCAGCAGCCCTGACAGGGTCACAGATACGCAGTATTTT. Protein sequence: CASSPDRVTDTQYF.

The chain uses TRBV10-3 and TRBJ1-1; D possibly corresponds to TRBD1 (6 bases). Germline lookup yields CDR1 ENHRY and CDR2 SYGVKD. The CDR3 spans 12 residues. The V end was cut by 6 bases, the J end by 7 bases, with 12 bases between. The CDR3 here is CAISVDSLEAFF. In nucleotides, the CDR3 is TGTGCCATCAGCGTGGACAGTCTTGAAGCTTTCTTT.

The rearrangement links TRBV4-1 to TRBJ2-7, with D unresolved. The CDR3 has 15 amino acids. CDR1 is MGHRA, CDR2 YSYEKL, per germline. The V and J ends lost 2 bases and 0 bases respectively, with 11 bases between them. CDR3 bases: TGCGCCAGCAGCCAAAGGATTGACGGCTCCTACGAGCAGTACGTC. It translates to CASSQRIDGSYEQYV.

J is TRBJ2-6 and V is TRBV19; no clear D gene. The CDR3 is 15 residues long. Looked up from germline, CDR1 is LNHDA and CDR2 is SQIVND (reference sequence). The V gene lost 3 bases and the J gene lost 3 bases, with 9 bases spanning the gap. CDR3 coding DNA: TGTGCCAGTAGTATGTGGGGTTATGGGGCCAACGTCCTGACTTTC. The encoded protein is CASSMWGYGANVLTF. Based on the CDR3 plus reference TRBV19 and TRBJ2-6, the full variable domain is DGGITQSPKYLFRKEGQNVTLSCEQNLNHDAMYWYRQDPGQGLRLIYYSQIVNDFQKGDIAEGYSVSREKKESFPLTVTSAQKNPTAFYLCASSMWGYGANVLTFGAGSRLTVL.

The sample holds a few counts of this clonotype. The chain combines TRBV11-2 with TRBJ2-1, with 15 bases identical to TRBD2. Germline CDR1 SGHAT, CDR2 FQNNGV. This CDR3 has 14 amino acids. After removal of 5 bases from V and 10 bases from J, the junction contained 3 bases not matched to a gene. CDR3 bases: TGTGCCAGCAGCCCTGGGACTAGCGGGAGGGAGCAGTTCTTC. Translating gives CASSPGTSGREQFF. The complete variable domain, with remaining parts taken from reference TRBV11-2 and TRBJ2-1, reads EAGVAQSPRYKIIEKRQSVAFWCNPISGHATLYWYQQILGQGPKLLIQFQNNGVVDDSQLPKDRFSAERLKGVDSTLKIQPAKLEDSAVYLCASSPGTSGREQFFGPGTRLTVL.